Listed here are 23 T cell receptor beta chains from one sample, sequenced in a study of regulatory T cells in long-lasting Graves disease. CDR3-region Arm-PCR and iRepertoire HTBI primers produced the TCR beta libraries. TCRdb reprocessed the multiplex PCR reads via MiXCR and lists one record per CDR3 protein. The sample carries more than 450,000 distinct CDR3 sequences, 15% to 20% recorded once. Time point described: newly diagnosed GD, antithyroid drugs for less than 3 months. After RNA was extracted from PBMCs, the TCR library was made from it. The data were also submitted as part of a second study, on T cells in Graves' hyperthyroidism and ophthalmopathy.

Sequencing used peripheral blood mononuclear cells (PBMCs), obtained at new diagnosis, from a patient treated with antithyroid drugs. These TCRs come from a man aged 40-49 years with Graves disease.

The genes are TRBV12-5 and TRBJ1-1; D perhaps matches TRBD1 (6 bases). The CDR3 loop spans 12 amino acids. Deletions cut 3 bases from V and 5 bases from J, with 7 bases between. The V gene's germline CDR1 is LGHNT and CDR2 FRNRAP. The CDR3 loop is CASGLGGTEAFF. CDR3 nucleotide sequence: TGTGCTAGTGGTTTAGGGGGGACTGAAGCTTTCTTT. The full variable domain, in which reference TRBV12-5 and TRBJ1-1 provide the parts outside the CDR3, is DARVTQTPRHKVTEMGQEVTMRCQPILGHNTVFWYRQTMMQGLELLAYFRNRAPLDDSGMPKDRFSAEMPDATLATLKIQPSEPRDSAVYFCASGLGGTEAFFGQGTRLTVV.

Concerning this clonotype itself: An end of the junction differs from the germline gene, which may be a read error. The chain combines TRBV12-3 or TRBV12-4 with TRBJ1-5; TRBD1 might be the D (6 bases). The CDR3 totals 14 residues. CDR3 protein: CASRLGGNNQPQHF. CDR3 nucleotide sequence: TGTGCCAGCAGATTAGGGGGGAACAATCAGCCCCAGCATTTT.

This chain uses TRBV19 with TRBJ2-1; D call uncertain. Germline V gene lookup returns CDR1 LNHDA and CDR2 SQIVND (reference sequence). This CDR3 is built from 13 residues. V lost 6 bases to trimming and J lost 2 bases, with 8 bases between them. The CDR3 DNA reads TGTGCCAGTAGGCCGTCGGCCTACAATGAGCAGTTCTTC. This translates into CASRPSAYNEQFF.

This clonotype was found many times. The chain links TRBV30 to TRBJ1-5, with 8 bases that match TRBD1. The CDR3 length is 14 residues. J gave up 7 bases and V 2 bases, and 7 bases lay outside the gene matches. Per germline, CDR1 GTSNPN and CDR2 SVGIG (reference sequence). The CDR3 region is CAWSIRGLGQPQHF. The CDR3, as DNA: TGTGCCTGGAGTATCAGGGGGCTAGGGCAGCCCCAGCATTTT.

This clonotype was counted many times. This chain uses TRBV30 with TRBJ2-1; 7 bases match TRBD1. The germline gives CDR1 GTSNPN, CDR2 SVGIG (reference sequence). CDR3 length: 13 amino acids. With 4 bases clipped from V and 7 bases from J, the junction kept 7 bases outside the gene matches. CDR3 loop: CAWNLDRNNEQFF. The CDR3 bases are TGTGCCTGGAACCTGGACAGGAATAATGAGCAGTTCTTC.

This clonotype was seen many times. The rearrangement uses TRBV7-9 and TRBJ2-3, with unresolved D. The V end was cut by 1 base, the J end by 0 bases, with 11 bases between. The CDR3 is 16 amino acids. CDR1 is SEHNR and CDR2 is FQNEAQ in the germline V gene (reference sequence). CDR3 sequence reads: CASSLGVRISTDTQYF. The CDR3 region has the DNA TGTGCCAGCAGCTTAGGGGTCCGGATTAGCACAGATACGCAGTATTTT.

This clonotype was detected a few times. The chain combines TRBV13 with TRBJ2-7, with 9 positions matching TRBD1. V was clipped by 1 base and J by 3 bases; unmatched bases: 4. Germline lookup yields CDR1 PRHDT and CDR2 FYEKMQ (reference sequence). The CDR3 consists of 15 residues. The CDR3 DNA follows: TGTGCCAGCAGCTTAGAAGGGACAGGGATCTACGAGCAGTACTTC. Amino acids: CASSLEGTGIYEQYF.

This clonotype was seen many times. The CDR3 nucleotides read TGCAGTGCTCGAAGGGCCGGGACTGTTACAAGAAATACGCAGTATTTT. Amino acid sequence: CSARRAGTVTRNTQYF. This sequence joins TRBV20-1 and TRBJ2-3; D is possibly TRBD2 (6 bases). This CDR3 has 16 residues. CDR1 is DFQATT, CDR2 SNEGSKA, per germline (reference sequence). V gave up 5 bases and J gave up 7 bases, with 25 bases separating them.

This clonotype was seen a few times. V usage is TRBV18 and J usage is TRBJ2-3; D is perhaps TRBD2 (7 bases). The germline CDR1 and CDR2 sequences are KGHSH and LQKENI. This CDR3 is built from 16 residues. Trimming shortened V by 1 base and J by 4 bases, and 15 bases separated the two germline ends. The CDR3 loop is CASSPLGGQVADTQYF. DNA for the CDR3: TGTGCCAGCTCACCACTGGGGGGGCAGGTGGCAGATACGCAGTATTTT.

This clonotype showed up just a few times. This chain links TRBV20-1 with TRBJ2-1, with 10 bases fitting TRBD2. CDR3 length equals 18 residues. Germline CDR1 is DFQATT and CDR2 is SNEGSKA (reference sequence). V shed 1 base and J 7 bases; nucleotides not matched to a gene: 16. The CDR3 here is CSARASTSGRPKLNEQFF. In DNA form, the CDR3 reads TGCAGTGCTAGAGCTTCGACTAGCGGGCGTCCCAAACTTAATGAGCAGTTCTTC.

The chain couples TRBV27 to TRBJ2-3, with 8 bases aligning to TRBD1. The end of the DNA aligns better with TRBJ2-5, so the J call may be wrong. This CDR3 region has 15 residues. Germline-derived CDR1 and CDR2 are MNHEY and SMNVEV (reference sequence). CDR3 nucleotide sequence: TGTGCCAGCAGTCCCCGGACAGGGTCAAGGGAGACCCAGTACTTC. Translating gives CASSPRTGSRETQYF.

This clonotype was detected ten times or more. The CDR3 DNA reads TGTGCCAGCAGCCAAGCCGGGGAAATGGGAGAGACCCAGTACTTC. This gives the protein CASSQAGEMGETQYF. This rearrangement joins TRBV4-2 to TRBJ2-5, with a weak D call TRBD2 (5 bases). The V end lost 1 base, the J end lost 4 bases, and 13 bases lay between the germline ends. The length of the CDR3 is 15 residues. From germline, CDR1 is LGHNA and CDR2 YNFKEQ.

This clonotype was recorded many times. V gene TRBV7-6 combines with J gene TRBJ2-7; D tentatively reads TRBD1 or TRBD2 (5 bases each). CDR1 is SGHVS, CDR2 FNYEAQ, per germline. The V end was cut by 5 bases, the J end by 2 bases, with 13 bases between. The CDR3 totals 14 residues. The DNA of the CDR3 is TGTGCCAGCAGCCCCCGGGACGTAGCCTACGAGCAGTACTTC. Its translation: CASSPRDVAYEQYF.

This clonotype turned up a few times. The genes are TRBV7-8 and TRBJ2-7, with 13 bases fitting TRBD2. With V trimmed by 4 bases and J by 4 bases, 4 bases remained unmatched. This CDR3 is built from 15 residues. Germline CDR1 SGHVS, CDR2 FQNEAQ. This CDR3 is CASSSLAGGQYEQYF. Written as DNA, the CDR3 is TGTGCCAGCAGCTCACTAGCGGGAGGGCAATACGAGCAGTACTTC.

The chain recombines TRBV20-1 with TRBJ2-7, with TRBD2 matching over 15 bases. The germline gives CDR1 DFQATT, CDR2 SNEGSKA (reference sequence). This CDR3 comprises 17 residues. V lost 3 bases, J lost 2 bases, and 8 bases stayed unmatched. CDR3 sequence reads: CSARGRTSGREPYEQYF. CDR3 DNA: TGCAGTGCTAGGGGCAGGACTAGCGGGAGGGAACCCTACGAGCAGTACTTC.

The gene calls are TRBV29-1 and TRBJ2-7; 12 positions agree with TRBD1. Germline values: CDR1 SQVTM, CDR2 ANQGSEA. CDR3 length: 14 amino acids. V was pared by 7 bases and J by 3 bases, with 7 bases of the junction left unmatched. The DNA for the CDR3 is TGCAGCGGGGGGGGACAGGGGGCTCTCTACGAGCAGTACTTC. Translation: CSGGGQGALYEQYF.

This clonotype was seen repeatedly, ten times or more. CDR3 region: CASSQTGSEQYF. DNA of the CDR3: TGTGCCAGCAGCCAGACAGGGTCCGAGCAGTACTTC. This rearrangement joins TRBV3-1 to TRBJ2-7; 7 nucleotides align to TRBD1. V lost 3 bases and J lost 6; bases outside the gene matches: 2. The V gene's germline CDR1 is LGHDT and CDR2 YNNKEL (reference sequence). The CDR3 consists of 12 residues.

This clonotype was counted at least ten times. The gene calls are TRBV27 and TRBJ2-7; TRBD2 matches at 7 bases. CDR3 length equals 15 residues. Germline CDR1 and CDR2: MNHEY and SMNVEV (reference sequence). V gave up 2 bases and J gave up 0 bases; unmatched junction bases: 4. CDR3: CASSLASGFSYEQYF. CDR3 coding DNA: TGTGCCAGCAGTTTAGCTAGCGGTTTCTCCTACGAGCAGTACTTC.

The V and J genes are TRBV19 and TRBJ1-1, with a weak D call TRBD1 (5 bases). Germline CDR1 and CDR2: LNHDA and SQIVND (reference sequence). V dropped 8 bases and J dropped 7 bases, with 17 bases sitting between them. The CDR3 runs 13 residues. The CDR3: CASRLRGGVEAFF. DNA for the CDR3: TGTGCCAGTCGGTTGCGGGGCGGGGTTGAAGCTTTCTTT.

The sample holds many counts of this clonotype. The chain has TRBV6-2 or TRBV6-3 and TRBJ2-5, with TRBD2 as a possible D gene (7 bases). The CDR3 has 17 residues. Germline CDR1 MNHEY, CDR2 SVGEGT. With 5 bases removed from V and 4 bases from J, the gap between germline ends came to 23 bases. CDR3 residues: CASSGDLGGGPLETQYF. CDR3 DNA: TGTGCCAGCAGTGGGGACTTAGGGGGAGGGCCCTTAGAGACCCAGTACTTC.

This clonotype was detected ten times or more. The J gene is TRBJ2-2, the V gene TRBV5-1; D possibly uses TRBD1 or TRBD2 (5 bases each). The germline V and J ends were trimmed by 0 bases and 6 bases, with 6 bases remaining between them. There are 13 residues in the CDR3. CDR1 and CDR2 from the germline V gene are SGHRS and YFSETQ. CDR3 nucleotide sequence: TGCGCCAGCAGCTTGGTGGGGGCCGGGGAGCTGTTTTTT. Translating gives CASSLVGAGELFF.

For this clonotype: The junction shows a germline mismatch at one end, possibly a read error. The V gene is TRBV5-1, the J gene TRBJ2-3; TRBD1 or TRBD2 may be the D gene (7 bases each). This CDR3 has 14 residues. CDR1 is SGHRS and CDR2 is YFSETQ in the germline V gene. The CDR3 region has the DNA TGTGCCCCCAGCAGGGGGGGTGACACAGATACGCAGTATTTT. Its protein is CAPSRGGDTDTQYF.

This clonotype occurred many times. CDR3 sequence: CSASRGMRTEAFF. DNA for the CDR3: TGCAGTGCTAGCCGGGGGATGCGCACTGAAGCTTTCTTT. The chain carries TRBV20-1 and TRBJ1-1; a weak D match, TRBD1 (5 bases). Between the trimmed V and J ends, which lost 3 bases and 4 bases, there was a span of 12 bases. This CDR3 is built from 13 residues. CDR1 is DFQATT, CDR2 SNEGSKA, per germline (reference sequence).